Following are 31 T cell receptor beta chains from one sample sequenced in a study of blood T cell dynamics during melanoma immunotherapy. Generated by immunoSEQ multiplex PCR, the TCRdb table keeps only in-frame clones and is missing some. The sample holds tens of thousands of clones, 65% to 85% seen once. Time point described: week 3, after first cycle of checkpoint inhibitor. Sequenced material: blood, taken from a patient treated with checkpoint blockade. These receptors came from a human donor with melanoma.

The V call is TRBV6-5, the J call TRBJ2-7; D is uncertain. With 0 bases removed from V and 0 bases from J, the gap between germline ends came to 9 bases. The germline V gene has CDR1 MNHEY and CDR2 SVGAGI. The CDR3 totals 15 residues. The CDR3 spells CASSYSLANSYEQYF. The CDR3 DNA reads as TGTGCCAGCAGTTACTCTCTGGCCAACTCCTACGAGCAGTACTTC.

The chain employs TRBV7-8 and TRBJ2-1; 10 bases map to TRBD2. Losses at the gene ends were 3 bases for V and 6 bases for J; bases not matched to a gene: 2. The germline CDR1 and CDR2 sequences are SGHVS and FQNEAQ. There are 14 residues in the CDR3. CDR3 amino acids: CASSFWTSGNEQFF. CDR3 DNA: TGTGCCAGCAGCTTCTGGACTAGCGGCAATGAGCAGTTCTTC.

J is TRBJ2-5 and V is TRBV7-2, with D perhaps being TRBD1 or TRBD2 (5 bases each). V dropped 5 bases and J dropped 5 bases, with 18 bases sitting between them. This CDR3 has 15 amino acids. The germline gives CDR1 SGHTA, CDR2 FQGNSA. CDR3 loop: CASSPRDQSPETQYF. The CDR3 DNA sequence: TGTGCCAGCAGCCCCCGGGACCAATCACCCGAGACCCAGTACTTC.

V gene TRBV19 combines with J gene TRBJ1-3; TRBD1 is a possible D gene (6 bases). The V gene's germline CDR1 is LNHDA and CDR2 SQIVND (reference sequence). V was shortened by 7 bases and J by 8 bases, with 21 bases between the two germline ends. There are 15 residues in the CDR3. The DNA for the CDR3 is TGTGCCAGTAAAGAGGGGGTCTCACTTGGGGACACCATATATTTT. Translated: CASKEGVSLGDTIYF.

The chain combines TRBV25-1 with TRBJ2-5, with 15 bases matching TRBD2. After removal of 6 bases from V and 4 bases from J, the junction contained 12 bases not matched to a gene. Germline V gene lookup returns CDR1 MGHDK and CDR2 SYGVNS. This CDR3 has 18 amino acids. CDR3: CASSGKIPGLAGGETQYF. CDR3 DNA sequence: TGTGCCAGCAGCGGAAAAATACCGGGACTAGCGGGAGGAGAGACCCAGTACTTC.

The gene calls are TRBV2 and TRBJ2-3; 8 bases map to TRBD1. CDR1 SNHLY and CDR2 FYNNEI come from the germline V gene. The CDR3 consists of 16 residues. V shed 8 bases, J shed 0 bases, and the junction held 10 bases outside the gene matches. The CDR3 coding sequence is TGTGCCAGCGGGGATCCCAGGGGGCGAAGCACAGATACGCAGTATTTT. Protein product: CASGDPRGRSTDTQYF.

The V call is TRBV7-2, the J call TRBJ2-7; 12 nucleotides agree with TRBD2. This CDR3 region has 18 residues. Germline V lookup: CDR1 SGHTA, CDR2 FQGNSA. V lost 4 bases and J lost 2; bases outside the gene matches: 12. CDR3 amino acids: CASSSTSGGPYLTYEQYF. CDR3 bases: TGTGCCAGCAGCTCGACTAGCGGGGGCCCCTACTTAACCTACGAGCAGTACTTC.

CDR3 protein: CASSYIQDRYYEQYF. The CDR3 region has the DNA TGTGCCAGCAGCTATATTCAGGACAGGTACTACGAGCAGTACTTC. The V and J genes are TRBV11-2 and TRBJ2-7; 7 bases are shared with TRBD1. CDR1 is SGHAT and CDR2 is FQNNGV in the germline V gene. V shed 4 bases and J 3 bases; nucleotides not matched to a gene: 9. This CDR3 is built from 15 residues.

V usage is TRBV7-2 and J usage is TRBJ2-3, with a tentative D call TRBD2 (7 bases). V was cut by 5 bases and J by 0 bases, with 15 bases left in between. The germline V gene encodes CDR1 SGHTA and CDR2 FQGNSA. This CDR3 has 16 amino acids. This CDR3 reads CASSPRAGTSTDTQYF. In nucleotides, the CDR3 is TGTGCCAGCAGCCCCCGAGCGGGGACAAGCACAGATACGCAGTATTTT.

The V gene is TRBV6-6, the J gene TRBJ1-5, with 8 bases matching TRBD1. V shed 7 bases and J 7 bases; nucleotides not matched to a gene: 6. Germline-derived CDR1 and CDR2 are MNHNY and SVGAGI (reference sequence). The CDR3 length is 13 residues. The CDR3 region has the DNA TGTGCCAGCAAGGACAGGGTGAACCAGCCCCAGCATTTT. It yields the protein CASKDRVNQPQHF.

The V call is TRBV6-1, the J call TRBJ1-4; TRBD1 might be the D (5 bases). CDR1 MNHNS and CDR2 SASEGT come from the germline V gene. Between the trimmed V and J ends, which lost 2 bases and 5 bases, there was a span of 9 bases. The CDR3 has 14 amino acids. CDR3 residues: CASSEKGPNEKLFF. CDR3 nucleotide sequence: TGTGCCAGCAGTGAAAAGGGACCGAATGAAAAACTGTTTTTT.

V is TRBV30 and J is TRBJ1-2, with 11 bases matching TRBD1. This CDR3 contains 16 residues. The V segment lost 5 bases and the J segment 8 bases; nucleotides outside the gene matches: 16. Germline assignment: CDR1 GTSNPN and CDR2 SVGIG (reference sequence). The CDR3 here is CAWHPGTGGGGEGYTF. In DNA, the CDR3 is TGTGCCTGGCATCCCGGGACAGGGGGAGGTGGAGAAGGCTACACCTTC.

V usage is TRBV7-2 and J usage is TRBJ1-5; D not resolved. V was pared by 5 bases and J by 7 bases, with 12 bases between. The CDR3 runs to 13 residues. CDR1 SGHTA and CDR2 FQGNSA come from the germline V gene. CDR3: CASSPRTRQPQHF. CDR3 coding DNA: TGTGCCAGCAGCCCACGAACAAGGCAGCCCCAGCATTTT.

The rearrangement uses TRBV5-1 and TRBJ1-4; the D is unclear. Germline assignment: CDR1 SGHRS and CDR2 YFSETQ. CDR3 length equals 14 residues. Trimming cost V 4 bases and J 3 bases, with 10 bases left between them. CDR3 nucleotide sequence: TGCGCCAGCAGCGAACAAGCGGCTAATGAAAAACTGTTTTTT. As protein: CASSEQAANEKLFF.

As DNA, the CDR3 is TGCGCCAGCAGCGACCCGTGGACAAACGGGGGCACTGAAGCTTTCTTT. This sequence encodes CASSDPWTNGGTEAFF. The chain employs TRBV5-1 and TRBJ1-1, with D perhaps matching TRBD1 (5 bases). The V end was cut by 4 bases, the J end by 4 bases, with 20 bases between. Germline CDR1 is SGHRS and CDR2 is YFSETQ. The CDR3 has 16 residues.

The V gene is TRBV7-8, the J gene TRBJ2-7; 10 nucleotides agree with TRBD1. The CDR3 spans 14 residues. Germline trimming cut 7 bases from V and 4 bases from J; bases unmatched to any gene: 7. The germline CDR1 and CDR2 sequences are SGHVS and FQNEAQ. CDR3 loop: CASTVDRGAYEQYF. DNA for the CDR3: TGTGCCAGCACCGTGGACAGGGGGGCGTACGAGCAGTACTTC.

This chain links TRBV27 with TRBJ2-7; D gene unclear. Looked up from germline, CDR1 is MNHEY and CDR2 is SMNVEV (reference sequence). Between the trimmed V and J ends, which lost 4 bases and 0 bases, there was a span of 10 bases. The length of the CDR3 is 14 residues. The CDR3 here is CASSSLLSSYEQYF. The CDR3 DNA is TGTGCCAGCAGTTCCCTTCTTAGCTCCTACGAGCAGTACTTC.

This clone showed up just a few times. V usage is TRBV2 and J usage is TRBJ2-2; D is uncertain. There are 14 residues in the CDR3. The germline CDR1 and CDR2 sequences are SNHLY and FYNNEI. V was clipped by 2 bases and J by 4 bases, with 8 bases between them. The CDR3 DNA is TGTGCCAGCAGTGAAAGTTATGGCACCGGGGAGCTGTTTTTT. It yields the protein CASSESYGTGELFF.

The count of this clone is one. The V call is TRBV19, the J call TRBJ1-1; D is unresolved. Deletions cut 3 bases from V and 5 bases from J, with 19 bases between. CDR1 and CDR2 from the germline V gene are LNHDA and SQIVND (reference sequence). The CDR3 loop spans 16 amino acids. The DNA for the CDR3 is TGTGCCAGTAGTATGTTCGGTCGGGCAGGAGGGACTGAAGCTTTCTTT. Translating it yields CASSMFGRAGGTEAFF.

The chain couples TRBV28 to TRBJ1-1; 10 nucleotides match TRBD1. The ends lost 5 bases at V and 3 bases at J; junction bases unmatched: 9. The CDR3 is 16 amino acids. Germline V gene sequence: CDR1 MDHEN, CDR2 SYDVKM. The CDR3 region is CASSPRQGAADTEAFF. The CDR3 coding sequence is TGTGCCAGCAGTCCCCGACAGGGGGCGGCGGACACTGAAGCTTTCTTT.

The chain joins TRBV29-1 to TRBJ2-1; D possibly corresponds to TRBD2 (6 bases). CDR1 is SQVTM, CDR2 ANQGSEA, per germline. The CDR3 consists of 15 residues. The CDR3 coding sequence is TGCAGGGCCGTTGATTCTAGCGTGGCCTACAATGAGCAGTTCTTC. Translated, it gives CRAVDSSVAYNEQFF.

The rearrangement links TRBV10-3 to TRBJ2-7; perhaps TRBD1 as D (5 bases). The CDR3 runs to 12 residues. Trimming shortened V by 4 bases and J by 6 bases, and 10 bases separated the two germline ends. Germline V gene sequence: CDR1 ENHRY, CDR2 SYGVKD. CDR3 sequence (DNA): TGTGCCATCAGTGTAAATAGGGGCGAGCAGTACTTC. This translates into CAISVNRGEQYF.

This clone showed up just a few times. The genes are TRBV15 and TRBJ2-3; D unresolved. CDR3 length: 14 residues. V was cut by 1 base and J by 4 bases, with 9 bases left in between. CDR1 and CDR2 from the germline V gene are LNHNV and YYDKDF (reference sequence). This CDR3 reads CATSRVQPADTQYF. The CDR3 bases are TGTGCCACCAGCAGAGTCCAGCCCGCAGATACGCAGTATTTT.

This clone was recorded once. The rearrangement links TRBV27 to TRBJ2-7; 8 bases are shared with TRBD2. The CDR3 length is 15 residues. Per germline, CDR1 MNHEY and CDR2 SMNVEV (reference sequence). The V and J ends lost 0 bases and 4 bases, in that order; junction bases with no gene match: 5. The CDR3: CASSLSSGGLYEQYF. In DNA, the CDR3 is TGTGCCAGCAGTTTATCGTCGGGGGGGCTGTACGAGCAGTACTTC.

The chain recombines TRBV5-1 with TRBJ1-4, with D possibly matching TRBD1 (5 bases). The V gene's germline CDR1 is SGHRS and CDR2 YFSETQ. The CDR3 totals 15 residues. Trimming removed 4 bases from V and 4 bases from J, with 14 bases in between. The CDR3 sequence is CASSQQEKGNEKLFF. The CDR3 bases are TGCGCCAGCAGCCAACAGGAGAAGGGTAATGAAAAACTGTTTTTT.

The chain recombines TRBV29-1 with TRBJ2-7, with D unclear. Germline assignment: CDR1 SQVTM and CDR2 ANQGSEA. The CDR3 totals 11 residues. Trimming removed 3 bases from V and 4 bases from J, with 7 bases in between. The CDR3 region has the DNA TGCAGCGTTGACGTGGGTTACGAGCAGTACTTC. It translates to CSVDVGYEQYF.

The rearrangement uses TRBV30 and TRBJ1-2, with a weak D call TRBD1 (5 bases). Germline assignment: CDR1 GTSNPN and CDR2 SVGIG (reference sequence). Between the trimmed V and J ends, which lost 4 bases and 8 bases, there was a span of 17 bases. The length of the CDR3 is 13 residues. The CDR3 spells CAWTEGPGRGYTF. The DNA of the CDR3 is TGTGCCTGGACCGAGGGACCAGGCCGAGGCTACACCTTC.

This chain links TRBV5-1 with TRBJ2-5; D may be TRBD2 (7 bases). This CDR3 contains 14 residues. CDR1 is SGHRS, CDR2 YFSETQ, per germline. The ends were cut back, 4 bases at V and 5 bases at J, with 15 bases in the middle. CDR3 sequence: CASSRGGGVETQYF. The CDR3 bases are TGCGCCAGCAGCAGGGGCGGGGGCGTGGAGACCCAGTACTTC.

The V and J genes are TRBV6-1 and TRBJ2-3, with TRBD2 identical over 9 bases. Germline V gives CDR1 MNHNS, CDR2 SASEGT. Germline trimming cut 2 bases from V and 4 bases from J; bases unmatched to any gene: 7. The CDR3 loop spans 16 amino acids. This chain's CDR3 is CASSESAGGRSDTQYF. The CDR3 DNA reads as TGTGCCAGCAGTGAATCTGCGGGAGGGCGTTCAGATACGCAGTATTTT.

This clone occurred a few times. The chain carries TRBV28 and TRBJ1-1; 9 bases are a match to TRBD1. The CDR3 totals 16 residues. Unmatched junction bases numbered 12, after V lost 5 bases and J lost 5 bases. Germline CDR1 MDHEN, CDR2 SYDVKM. This CDR3 reads CASSLTGTGFGTEAFF. The CDR3 nucleotides are TGTGCCAGCAGTCTAACCGGGACAGGGTTTGGTACTGAAGCTTTCTTT.

J is TRBJ2-7 and V is TRBV2, with D tentatively TRBD1 or TRBD2 (6 bases each). CDR1 and CDR2 from the germline V gene are SNHLY and FYNNEI. Trimming left V 5 bases short and J 4 bases short, with 12 bases between. The CDR3 covers 13 residues. The CDR3 loop is CASSLQGGYEQYF. As DNA, the CDR3 is TGTGCCAGCAGTCTACAGGGAGGATACGAGCAGTACTTC. The full variable domain, in which reference TRBV2 and TRBJ2-7 provide the parts outside the CDR3, is EPEVTQTPSHQVTQMGQEVILRCVPISNHLYFYWYRQILGQKVEFLVSFYNNEISEKSEIFDDQFSVERPDGSNFTLKIRSTKLEDSAMYFCASSLQGGYEQYFGPGTRLTVT.